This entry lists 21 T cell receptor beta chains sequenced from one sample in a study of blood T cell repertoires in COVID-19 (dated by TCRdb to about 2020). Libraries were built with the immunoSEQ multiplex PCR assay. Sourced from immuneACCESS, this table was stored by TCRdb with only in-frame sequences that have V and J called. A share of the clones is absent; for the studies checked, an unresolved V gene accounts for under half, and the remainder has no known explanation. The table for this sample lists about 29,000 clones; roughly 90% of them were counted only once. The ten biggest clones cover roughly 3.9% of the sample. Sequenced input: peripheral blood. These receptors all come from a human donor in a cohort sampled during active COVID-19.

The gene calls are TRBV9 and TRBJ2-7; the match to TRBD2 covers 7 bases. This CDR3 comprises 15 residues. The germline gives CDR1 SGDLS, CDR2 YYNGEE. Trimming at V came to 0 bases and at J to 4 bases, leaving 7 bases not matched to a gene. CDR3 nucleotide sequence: TGTGCCAGCAGCGTAGCTCCGGGGGGTGGGTACGAGCAGTACTTC. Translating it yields CASSVAPGGGYEQYF.

CDR3 region: CAWRLAGVKQFF. The CDR3 bases are TGTGCCTGGAGGCTAGCGGGGGTCAAGCAGTTCTTC. The chain links TRBV30 to TRBJ2-1; 10 bases map to TRBD2. Germline trimming cut 3 bases from V and 11 bases from J; bases unmatched to any gene: 4. Germline V gene lookup returns CDR1 GTSNPN and CDR2 SVGIG (reference sequence). This CDR3 has 12 residues.

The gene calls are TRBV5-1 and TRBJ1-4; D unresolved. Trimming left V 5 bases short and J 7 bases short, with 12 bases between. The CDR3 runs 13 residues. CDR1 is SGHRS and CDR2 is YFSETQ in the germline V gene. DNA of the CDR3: TGCGCCAGCAGGTCCGGGGATACTGAAAAACTGTTTTTT. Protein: CASRSGDTEKLFF. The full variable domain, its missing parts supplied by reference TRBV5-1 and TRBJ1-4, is KAGVTQTPRYLIKTRGQQVTLSCSPISGHRSVSWYQQTPGQGLQFLFEYFSETQRNKGNFPGRFSGRQFSNSRSEMNVSTLELGDSALYLCASRSGDTEKLFFGSGTQLSVL.

For the CDR3, the DNA is TGTGCCAGCAGTTTGGACAGGAGGAACACTGAAGCTTTCTTT. Amino acids: CASSLDRRNTEAFF. The chain uses TRBV27 and TRBJ1-1; TRBD1 agrees at 7 bases. Germline CDR1 and CDR2: MNHEY and SMNVEV (reference sequence). There are 14 residues in the CDR3. J lost 1 base, V lost 3 bases, and 2 bases had no gene match.

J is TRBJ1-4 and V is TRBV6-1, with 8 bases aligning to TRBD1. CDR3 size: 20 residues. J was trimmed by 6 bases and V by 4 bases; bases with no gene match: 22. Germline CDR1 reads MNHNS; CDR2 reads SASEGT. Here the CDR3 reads CASSASSGTGDYRPYEKLFF. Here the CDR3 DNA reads TGTGCCAGCAGTGCCAGTTCCGGGACAGGTGACTACAGGCCGTATGAAAAACTGTTTTTT.

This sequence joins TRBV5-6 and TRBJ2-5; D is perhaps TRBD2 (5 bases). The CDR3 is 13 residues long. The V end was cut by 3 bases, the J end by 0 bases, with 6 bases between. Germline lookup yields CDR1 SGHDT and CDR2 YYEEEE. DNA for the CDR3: TGTGCCAGCAGCTGGAGGTACCAAGAGACCCAGTACTTC. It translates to CASSWRYQETQYF.

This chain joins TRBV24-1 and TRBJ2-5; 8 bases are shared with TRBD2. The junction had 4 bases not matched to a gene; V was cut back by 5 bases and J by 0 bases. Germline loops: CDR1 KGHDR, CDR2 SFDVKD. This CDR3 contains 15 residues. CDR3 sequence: CATSAPGGYQETQYF. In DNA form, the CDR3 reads TGTGCCACCAGTGCCCCGGGGGGGTACCAAGAGACCCAGTACTTC.

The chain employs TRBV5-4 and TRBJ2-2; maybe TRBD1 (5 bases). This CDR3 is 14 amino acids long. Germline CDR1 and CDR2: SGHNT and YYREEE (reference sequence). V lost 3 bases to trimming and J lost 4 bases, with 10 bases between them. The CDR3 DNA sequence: TGTGCCAGCAGCTCCAGGGAACGCACCGGGGAGCTGTTTTTT. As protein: CASSSRERTGELFF.

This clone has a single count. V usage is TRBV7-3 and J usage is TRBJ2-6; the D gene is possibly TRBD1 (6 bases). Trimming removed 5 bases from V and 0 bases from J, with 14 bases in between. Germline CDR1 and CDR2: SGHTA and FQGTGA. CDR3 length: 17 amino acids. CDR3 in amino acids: CASSLMTGLSGANVLTF. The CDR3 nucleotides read TGTGCCAGCAGCCTGATGACAGGCCTCTCTGGGGCCAACGTCCTGACTTTC.

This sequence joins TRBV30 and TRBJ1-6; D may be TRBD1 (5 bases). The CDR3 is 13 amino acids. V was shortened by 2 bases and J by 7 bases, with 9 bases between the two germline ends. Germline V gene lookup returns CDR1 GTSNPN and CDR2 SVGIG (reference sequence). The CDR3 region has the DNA TGTGCCTGGAGTACCCGGGGGAATTCACCCCTCCACTTT. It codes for CAWSTRGNSPLHF.

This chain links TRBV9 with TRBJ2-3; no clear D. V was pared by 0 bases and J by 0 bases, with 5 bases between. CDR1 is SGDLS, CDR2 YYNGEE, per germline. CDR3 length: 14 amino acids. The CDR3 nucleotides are TGTGCCAGCAGCGTAGGTCCGAGCACAGATACGCAGTATTTT. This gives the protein CASSVGPSTDTQYF.

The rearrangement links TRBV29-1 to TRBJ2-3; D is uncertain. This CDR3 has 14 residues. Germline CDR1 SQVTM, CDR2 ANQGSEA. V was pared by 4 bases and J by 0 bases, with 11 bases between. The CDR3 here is CSVGDQTSTDTQYF. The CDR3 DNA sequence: TGCAGCGTTGGAGACCAGACTAGCACAGATACGCAGTATTTT.

In DNA, the CDR3 is TGTGCCAGCAGCTCCCAAGGGGGGTGGCCTAGCGGGGTAACAGATACGCAGTATTTT. This sequence encodes CASSSQGGWPSGVTDTQYF. V gene TRBV3-1 (or the pseudogene TRBV3-2) combines with J gene TRBJ2-3, with TRBD2 matching 9 bases. Germline lookup yields CDR1 LGHDT and CDR2 YNNKEL (reference sequence). The CDR3 runs 19 residues. The V and J ends lost 5 bases and 3 bases, in that order; junction bases with no gene match: 18.

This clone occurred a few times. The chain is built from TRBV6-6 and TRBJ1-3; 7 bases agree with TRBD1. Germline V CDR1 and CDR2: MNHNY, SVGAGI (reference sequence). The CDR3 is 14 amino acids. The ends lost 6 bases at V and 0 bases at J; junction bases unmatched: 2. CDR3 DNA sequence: TGTGCCAGCAGGGGGACAGACTCTGGAAACACCATATATTTT. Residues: CASRGTDSGNTIYF.

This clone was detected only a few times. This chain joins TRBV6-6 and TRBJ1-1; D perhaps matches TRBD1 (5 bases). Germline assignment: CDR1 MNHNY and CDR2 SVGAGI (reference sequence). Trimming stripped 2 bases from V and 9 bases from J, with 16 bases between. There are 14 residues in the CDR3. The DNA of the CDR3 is TGTGCCAGCAGTTACGCAGGACGGACACTGAAAGCTTTCTTT. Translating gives CASSYAGRTLKAFF.

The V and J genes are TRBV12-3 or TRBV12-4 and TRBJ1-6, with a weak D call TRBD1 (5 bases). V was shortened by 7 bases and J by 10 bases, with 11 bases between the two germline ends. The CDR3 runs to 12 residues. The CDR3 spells CASTSGGSPLHF. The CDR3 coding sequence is TGTGCCAGCACCAGCGGGGGATCACCCCTCCACTTT.

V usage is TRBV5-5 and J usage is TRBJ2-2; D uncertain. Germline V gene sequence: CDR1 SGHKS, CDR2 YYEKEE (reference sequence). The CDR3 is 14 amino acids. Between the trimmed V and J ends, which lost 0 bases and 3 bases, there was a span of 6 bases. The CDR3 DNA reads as TGTGCCAGCAGCTTGGCTGGGCACACCGGGGAGCTGTTTTTT. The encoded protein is CASSLAGHTGELFF. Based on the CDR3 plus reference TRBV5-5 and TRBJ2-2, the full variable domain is DAGVTQSPTHLIKTRGQQVTLRCSPISGHKSVSWYQQVLGQGPQFIFQYYEKEERGRGNFPDRFSARQFPNYSSELNVNALLLGDSALYLCASSLAGHTGELFFGEGSRLTVL.

The CDR3 nucleotides are TGTGCCATCAGAGGTACGGCGGTAGCCTATGGCTACACCTTC. This sequence encodes CAIRGTAVAYGYTF. V usage is TRBV10-3 and J usage is TRBJ1-2; D not certain. Germline CDR1 reads ENHRY; CDR2 reads SYGVKD. This CDR3 has 14 residues. Trimming removed 6 bases from V and 4 bases from J, with 15 bases in between.

CDR3 DNA sequence: TGTGCCAGCAGTGAGACCGGGGGTGGTCGCACAGATACGCAGTATTTT. Translated: CASSETGGGRTDTQYF. The chain links TRBV2 to TRBJ2-3, with a weak D call TRBD2 (6 bases). Germline V gene lookup returns CDR1 SNHLY and CDR2 FYNNEI. With 3 bases removed from V and 1 base from J, the gap between germline ends came to 14 bases. The CDR3 runs to 16 residues. Full variable domain (outside the CDR3, taken from reference TRBV2 and TRBJ2-3): EPEVTQTPSHQVTQMGQEVILRCVPISNHLYFYWYRQILGQKVEFLVSFYNNEISEKSEIFDDQFSVERPDGSNFTLKIRSTKLEDSAMYFCASSETGGGRTDTQYFGPGTRLTVL.

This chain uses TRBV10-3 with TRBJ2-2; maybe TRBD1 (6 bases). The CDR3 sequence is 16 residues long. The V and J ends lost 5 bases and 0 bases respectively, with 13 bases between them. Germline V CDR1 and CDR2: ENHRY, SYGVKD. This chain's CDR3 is CAISLRTVPNTGELFF. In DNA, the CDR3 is TGTGCCATCAGTCTGAGGACAGTGCCGAACACCGGGGAGCTGTTTTTT.

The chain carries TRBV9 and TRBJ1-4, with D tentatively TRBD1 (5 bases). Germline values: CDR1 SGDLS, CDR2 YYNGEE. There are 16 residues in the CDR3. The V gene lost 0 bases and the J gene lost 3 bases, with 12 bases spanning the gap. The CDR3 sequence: CASSVGQGNANEKLFF. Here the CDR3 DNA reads TGTGCCAGCAGCGTAGGGCAGGGTAATGCTAATGAAAAACTGTTTTTT.